These 11 T cell receptor beta chains share one sample of origin, sequenced in a study of cytomegalovirus exposure and HLA in healthy donors. 60 Vbeta and 13 Jbeta primers were used in PCR. Assay: immunoSEQ multiplex PCR; the TCRdb copy retains only in-frame clones and omits some. The data contain roughly 160,000 clones, 80% to 85% of them singletons. Source material: PBMCs. Receptor source: a male donor in good health and CMV-seropositive.

This chain links TRBV7-2 with TRBJ1-1; D unclear. V lost 5 bases to trimming and J lost 5 bases, with 15 bases between them. The CDR3 consists of 14 residues. Germline V gene data show CDR1 as SGHTA and CDR2 as FQGNSA. In DNA, the CDR3 is TGTGCCAGCAGCGTAGACACCCGAGGGACTGAAGCTTTCTTT. Protein product: CASSVDTRGTEAFF.

The chain links TRBV15 to TRBJ2-7, with D unresolved. The length of the CDR3 is 12 residues. V shed 0 bases and J shed 7 bases, with 7 bases lying between them. Germline assignment: CDR1 LNHNV and CDR2 YYDKDF (reference sequence). The CDR3 loop reads CATSRDMSEQYF. In nucleotides, the CDR3 is TGTGCCACCAGCAGAGATATGTCTGAGCAGTACTTC.

The rearrangement joins TRBV21-1 to TRBJ1-5. TRBV21-1 is designated a pseudogene. The CDR3 has 13 residues. The CDR3 region is CASSKGVNQPQHF. DNA of the CDR3: TGTGCCAGCAGCAAAGGCGTCAATCAGCCCCAGCATTTT.

This clone was seen only once. The gene calls are TRBV7-9 and TRBJ2-7; TRBD1 is a possible D gene (5 bases). CDR1 is SEHNR, CDR2 FQNEAQ, per germline (reference sequence). V was trimmed by 5 bases and J by 3 bases, leaving 11 bases between them. CDR3 size: 13 residues. In DNA form, the CDR3 reads TGTGCCAGCAGCCGCCCTCAGGGCTACGAGCAGTACTTC. Translating it yields CASSRPQGYEQYF.

This CDR3 is CASSLEGAGGTEAFF. The CDR3 DNA sequence: TGTGCCAGCAGCTTAGAGGGGGCAGGGGGCACTGAAGCTTTCTTT. V and J are TRBV11-2 and TRBJ1-1; 7 bases are a match to TRBD1. Germline loops: CDR1 SGHAT, CDR2 FQNNGV. V shed 0 bases and J 4 bases; nucleotides not matched to a gene: 5. The CDR3 has 15 residues.

The V call is TRBV7-2, the J call TRBJ2-7; D is perhaps TRBD2 (6 bases). From germline, CDR1 is SGHTA and CDR2 FQGNSA. CDR3 length: 17 amino acids. With 5 bases removed from V and 0 bases from J, the gap between germline ends came to 20 bases. The CDR3, as DNA: TGTGCCAGCAGCCCACGGTCCTGGGCGGGGTTCTCCTACGAGCAGTACTTC. It codes for CASSPRSWAGFSYEQYF.

The chain has TRBV4-3 and TRBJ1-1, with a weak D call TRBD1 (5 bases). Trimming pared 1 base from V and 3 bases from J, leaving 9 bases between. CDR3 length equals 14 residues. Germline V gene lookup returns CDR1 LGHNA and CDR2 YSLEER. CDR3 DNA sequence: TGCGCCAGCAGCCAAGGGGCGGGGGACACTGAAGCTTTCTTT. This gives the protein CASSQGAGDTEAFF.

In its sample, this clone was seen once. The genes are TRBV7-2 and TRBJ2-1; 7 bases agree with TRBD1. The V gene's germline CDR1 is SGHTA and CDR2 FQGNSA. There are 14 residues in the CDR3. Trimming at V came to 4 bases and at J to 3 bases, leaving 3 bases not matched to a gene. The CDR3 is CASSSGQIYNEQFF. The CDR3 DNA reads as TGTGCCAGCAGCTCGGGACAGATCTACAATGAGCAGTTCTTC. Looking up the rest from reference TRBV7-2 and TRBJ2-1 gives the full variable domain: GAGVSQSPSNKVTEKGKDVELRCDPISGHTALYWYRQSLGQGLEFLIYFQGNSAPDKSGLPSDRFSAERTGGSVSTLTIQRTQQEDSAVYLCASSSGQIYNEQFFGPGTRLTVL.

This rearrangement joins TRBV5-1 to TRBJ2-2; D might be TRBD1 (6 bases). Germline CDR1 and CDR2: SGHRS and YFSETQ. V shed 4 bases and J shed 1 base, with 11 bases lying between them. This CDR3 is 15 amino acids long. CDR3 nucleotide sequence: TGCGCCAGCAGCGTACAGGGCTTGAACACCGGGGAGCTGTTTTTT. Amino acids: CASSVQGLNTGELFF.

The V call is TRBV18, the J call TRBJ1-5; TRBD1 agrees at 8 bases. Germline loops: CDR1 KGHSH, CDR2 LQKENI. This CDR3 has 15 residues. With 6 bases clipped from V and 4 bases from J, the junction kept 8 bases outside the gene matches. DNA for the CDR3: TGTGCCAGCTCCCCCGGGACAGGAGTAAATCAGCCCCAGCATTTT. It yields the protein CASSPGTGVNQPQHF. Variable domain in full (rest from reference TRBV18 and TRBJ1-5): NAGVMQNPRHLVRRRGQEARLRCSPMKGHSHVYWYRQLPEEGLKFMVYLQKENIIDESGMPKERFSAEFPKEGPSILRIQQVVRGDSAAYFCASSPGTGVNQPQHFGDGTRLSIL.

The genes are TRBV30 and TRBJ2-3; TRBD2 matches at 7 bases. Per germline, CDR1 GTSNPN and CDR2 SVGIG (reference sequence). Trimming removed 1 base from V and 4 bases from J; junction bases left unmatched: 2. The CDR3 is made up of 13 amino acids. This CDR3 reads CAWSGGRADTQYF. The CDR3 bases are TGTGCCTGGAGTGGAGGGAGGGCAGATACGCAGTATTTT.